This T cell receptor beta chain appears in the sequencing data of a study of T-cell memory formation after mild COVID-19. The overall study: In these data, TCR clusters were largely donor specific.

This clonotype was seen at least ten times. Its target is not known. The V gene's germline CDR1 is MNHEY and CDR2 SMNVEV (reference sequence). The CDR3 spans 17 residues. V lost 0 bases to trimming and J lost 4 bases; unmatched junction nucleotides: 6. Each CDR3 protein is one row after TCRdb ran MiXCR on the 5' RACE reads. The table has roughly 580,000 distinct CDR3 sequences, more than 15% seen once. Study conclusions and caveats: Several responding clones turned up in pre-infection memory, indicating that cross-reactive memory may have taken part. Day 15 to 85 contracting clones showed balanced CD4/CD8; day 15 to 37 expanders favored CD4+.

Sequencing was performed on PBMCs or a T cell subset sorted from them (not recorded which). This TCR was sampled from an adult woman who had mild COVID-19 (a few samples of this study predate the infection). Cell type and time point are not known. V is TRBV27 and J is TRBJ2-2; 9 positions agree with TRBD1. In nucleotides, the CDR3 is TGTGCCAGCAGTTTATCAAGGGGGACAGGGTCCACCGGGGAGCTGTTTTTT. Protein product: CASSLSRGTGSTGELFF.